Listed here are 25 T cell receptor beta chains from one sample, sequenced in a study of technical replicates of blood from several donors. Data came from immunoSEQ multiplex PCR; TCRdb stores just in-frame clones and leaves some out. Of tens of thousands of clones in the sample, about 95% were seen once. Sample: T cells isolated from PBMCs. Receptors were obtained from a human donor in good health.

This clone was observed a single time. For the CDR3, the DNA is TGTGCCAGCAGTGACTTAATTGAAGCTTTCTTT. Its protein is CASSDLIEAFF. J is TRBJ1-1 and V is TRBV25-1, with D uncertain. CDR1 is MGHDK, CDR2 SYGVNS, per germline. V was clipped by 3 bases and J by 7 bases, with 6 bases between them. This CDR3 comprises 11 residues.

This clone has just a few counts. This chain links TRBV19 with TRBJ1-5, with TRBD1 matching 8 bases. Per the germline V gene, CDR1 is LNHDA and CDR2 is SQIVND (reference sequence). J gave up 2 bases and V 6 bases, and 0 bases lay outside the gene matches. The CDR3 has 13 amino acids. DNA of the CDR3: TGTGCCAGTAGGACAGGGGGCAATCAGCCCCAGCATTTT. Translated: CASRTGGNQPQHF.

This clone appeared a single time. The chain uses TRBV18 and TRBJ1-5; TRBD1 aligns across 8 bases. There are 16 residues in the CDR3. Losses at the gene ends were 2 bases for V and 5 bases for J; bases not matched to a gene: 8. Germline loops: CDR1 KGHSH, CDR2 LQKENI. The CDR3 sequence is CASSPYRTGKDQPQHF. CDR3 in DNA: TGTGCCAGCTCACCATATAGGACAGGGAAGGATCAGCCCCAGCATTTT.

The CDR3 reads CASSEQGALNTGELFF. DNA of the CDR3: TGTGCCAGCAGCGAACAGGGGGCCCTGAACACCGGGGAGCTGTTTTTT. This sequence joins TRBV6-4 and TRBJ2-2; TRBD1 matches 9 bases. The CDR3 is 16 residues long. The germline V gene encodes CDR1 MRHNA and CDR2 SNTAGT. The trim removed 6 bases at V and 1 base at J, leaving 6 bases unmatched.

The DNA of the CDR3 is TGTGCCAGCAGCAAGGACTGGAACACTGAAGCTTTCTTT. Translated: CASSKDWNTEAFF. This chain joins TRBV6-5 and TRBJ1-1; D remains ambiguous. V lost 6 bases, J lost 1 base, and 9 bases lay in between. This CDR3 has 13 amino acids. Germline lookup yields CDR1 MNHEY and CDR2 SVGAGI.

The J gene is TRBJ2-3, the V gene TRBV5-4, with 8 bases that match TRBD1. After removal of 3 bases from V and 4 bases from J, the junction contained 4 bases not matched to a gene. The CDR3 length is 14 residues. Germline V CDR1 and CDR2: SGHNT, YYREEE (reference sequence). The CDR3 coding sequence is TGTGCCAGCAGCTCGCAGGGGGCGGCAGATACGCAGTATTTT. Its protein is CASSSQGAADTQYF.

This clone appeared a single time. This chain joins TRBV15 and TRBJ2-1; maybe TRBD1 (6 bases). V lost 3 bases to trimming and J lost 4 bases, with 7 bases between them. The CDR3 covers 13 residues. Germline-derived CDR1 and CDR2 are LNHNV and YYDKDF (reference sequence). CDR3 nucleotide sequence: TGTGCCACCAGCAGGGACAGATACAATGAGCAGTTCTTC. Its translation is CATSRDRYNEQFF. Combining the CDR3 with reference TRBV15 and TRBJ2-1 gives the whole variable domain DAMVIQNPRYQVTQFGKPVTLSCSQTLNHNVMYWYQQKSSQAPKLLFHYYDKDFNNEADTPDNFQSRRPNTSFCFLDIRSPGLGDTAMYLCATSRDRYNEQFFGPGTRLTVL.

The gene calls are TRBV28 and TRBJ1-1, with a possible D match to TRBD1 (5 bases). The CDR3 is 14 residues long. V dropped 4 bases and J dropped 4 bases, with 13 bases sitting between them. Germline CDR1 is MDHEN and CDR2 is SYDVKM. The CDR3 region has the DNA TGTGCCAGCAGTTCGGGGGATGGAGCCACTGAAGCTTTCTTT. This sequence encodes CASSSGDGATEAFF.

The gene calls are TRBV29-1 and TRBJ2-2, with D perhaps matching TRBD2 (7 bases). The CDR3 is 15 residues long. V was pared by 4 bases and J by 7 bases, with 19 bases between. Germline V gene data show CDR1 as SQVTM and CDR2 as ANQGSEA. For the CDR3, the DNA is TGCAGCGTTGGGGGGGCGGGGGTGGCGAACGGGGAGCTGTTTTTT. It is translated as CSVGGAGVANGELFF.

In nucleotides, the CDR3 is TGTGCCAGCAGGAGCCGGACAGGGTGGGACACTGAAGCTTTCTTT. Translated: CASRSRTGWDTEAFF. The chain combines TRBV27 with TRBJ1-1, with 8 bases matching TRBD1. J lost 3 bases, V lost 6 bases, and 9 bases had no gene match. This CDR3 has 15 amino acids. Germline V gene data show CDR1 as MNHEY and CDR2 as SMNVEV (reference sequence).

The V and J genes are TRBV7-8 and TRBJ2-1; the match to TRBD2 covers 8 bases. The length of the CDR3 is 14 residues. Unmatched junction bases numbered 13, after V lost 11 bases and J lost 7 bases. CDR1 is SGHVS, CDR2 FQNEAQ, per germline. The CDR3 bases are TGTGCCGGAAAATTGGGACTAGATGAGAATGAGCAGTTCTTC. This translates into CAGKLGLDENEQFF.

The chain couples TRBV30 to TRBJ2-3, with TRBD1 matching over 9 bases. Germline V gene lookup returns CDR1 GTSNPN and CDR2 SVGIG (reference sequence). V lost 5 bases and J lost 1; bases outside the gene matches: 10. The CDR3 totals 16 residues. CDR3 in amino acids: CAWSNRGRGGTDTQYF. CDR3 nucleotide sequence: TGTGCCTGGTCGAACAGGGGGCGCGGGGGCACAGATACGCAGTATTTT.

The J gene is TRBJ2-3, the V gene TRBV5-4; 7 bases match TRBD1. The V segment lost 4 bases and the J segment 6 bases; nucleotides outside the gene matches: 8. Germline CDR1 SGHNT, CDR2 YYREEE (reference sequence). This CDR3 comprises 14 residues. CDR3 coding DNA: TGTGCCAGCAGCCTGGGACAGATCCTTGATACGCAGTATTTT. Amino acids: CASSLGQILDTQYF.

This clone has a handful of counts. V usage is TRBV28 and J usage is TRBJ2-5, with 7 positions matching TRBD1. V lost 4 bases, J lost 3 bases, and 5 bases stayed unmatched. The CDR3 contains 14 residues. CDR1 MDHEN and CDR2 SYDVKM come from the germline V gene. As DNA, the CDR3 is TGTGCCAGCAGTTCCGGGACAGCTAAAGAGACCCAGTACTTC. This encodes CASSSGTAKETQYF. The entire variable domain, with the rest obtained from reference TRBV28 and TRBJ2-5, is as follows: DVKVTQSSRYLVKRTGEKVFLECVQDMDHENMFWYRQDPGLGLRLIYFSYDVKMKEKGDIPEGYSVSREKKERFSLILESASTNQTSMYLCASSSGTAKETQYFGPGTRLLVL.

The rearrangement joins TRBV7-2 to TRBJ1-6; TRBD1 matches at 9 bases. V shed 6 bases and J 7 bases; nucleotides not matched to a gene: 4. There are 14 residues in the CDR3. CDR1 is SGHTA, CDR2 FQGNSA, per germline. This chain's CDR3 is CASRKTGGNSPLHF. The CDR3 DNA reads TGTGCCAGCAGAAAGACAGGGGGGAATTCACCCCTCCACTTT. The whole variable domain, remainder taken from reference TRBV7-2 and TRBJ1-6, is GAGVSQSPSNKVTEKGKDVELRCDPISGHTALYWYRQSLGQGLEFLIYFQGNSAPDKSGLPSDRFSAERTGGSVSTLTIQRTQQEDSAVYLCASRKTGGNSPLHFGNGTRLTVT.

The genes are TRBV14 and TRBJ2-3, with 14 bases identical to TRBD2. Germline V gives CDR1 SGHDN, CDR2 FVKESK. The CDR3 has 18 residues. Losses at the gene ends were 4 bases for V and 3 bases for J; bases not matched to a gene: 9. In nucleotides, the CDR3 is TGTGCCAGCAGCCCTACTGGACTAGCGGGAGGAGTAACAGATACGCAGTATTTT. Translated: CASSPTGLAGGVTDTQYF.

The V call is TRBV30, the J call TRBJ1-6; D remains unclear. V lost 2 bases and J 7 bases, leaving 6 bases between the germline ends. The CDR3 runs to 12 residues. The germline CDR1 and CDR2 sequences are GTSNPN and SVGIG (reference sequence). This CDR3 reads CAWSLINSPLHF. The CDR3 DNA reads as TGTGCCTGGAGTCTAATAAATTCACCCCTCCACTTT.

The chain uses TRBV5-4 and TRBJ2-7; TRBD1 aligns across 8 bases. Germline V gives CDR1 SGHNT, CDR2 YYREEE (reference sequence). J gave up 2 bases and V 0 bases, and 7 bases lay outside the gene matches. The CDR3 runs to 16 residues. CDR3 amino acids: CASSLAQGGITYEQYF. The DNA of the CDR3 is TGTGCCAGCAGCTTGGCACAGGGGGGAATAACCTACGAGCAGTACTTC. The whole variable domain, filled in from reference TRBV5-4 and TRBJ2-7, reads ETGVTQSPTHLIKTRGQQVTLRCSSQSGHNTVSWYQQALGQGPQFIFQYYREEENGRGNFPPRFSGLQFPNYSSELNVNALELDDSALYLCASSLAQGGITYEQYFGPGTRLTVT.

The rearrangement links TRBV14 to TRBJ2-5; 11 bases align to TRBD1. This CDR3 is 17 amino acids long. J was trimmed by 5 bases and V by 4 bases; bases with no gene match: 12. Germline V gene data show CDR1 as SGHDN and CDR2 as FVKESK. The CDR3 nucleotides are TGTGCCAGCAGCCGGAAGTCAGCCGGGACAGGGGGGGAGACCCAGTACTTC. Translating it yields CASSRKSAGTGGETQYF.

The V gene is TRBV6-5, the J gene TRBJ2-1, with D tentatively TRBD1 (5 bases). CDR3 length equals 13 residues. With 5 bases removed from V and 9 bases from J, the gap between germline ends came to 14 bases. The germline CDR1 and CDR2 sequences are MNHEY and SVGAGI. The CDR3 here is CASSPSGSREQFF. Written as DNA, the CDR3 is TGTGCCAGCAGTCCCTCAGGGTCTCGTGAGCAGTTCTTC.

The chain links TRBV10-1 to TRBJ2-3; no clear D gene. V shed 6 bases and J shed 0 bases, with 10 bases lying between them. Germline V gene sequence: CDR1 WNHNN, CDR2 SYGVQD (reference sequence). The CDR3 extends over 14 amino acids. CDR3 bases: TGCGCCAGCAGAGCTTCCACTAGCACAGATACGCAGTATTTT. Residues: CASRASTSTDTQYF.

The CDR3 nucleotides are TGTGCCAGCAGCTTACTCCCCCCCTCGAACAGGCTCATTTCTGGGGCCAACGTCCTGACTTTC. Encoded protein: CASSLLPPSNRLISGANVLTF. The chain has TRBV7-3 and TRBJ2-6; possibly TRBD1 for D (5 bases). Trimming pared 2 bases from V and 1 base from J, leaving 24 bases between. CDR3 length equals 21 residues. The germline CDR1 and CDR2 sequences are SGHTA and FQGTGA.

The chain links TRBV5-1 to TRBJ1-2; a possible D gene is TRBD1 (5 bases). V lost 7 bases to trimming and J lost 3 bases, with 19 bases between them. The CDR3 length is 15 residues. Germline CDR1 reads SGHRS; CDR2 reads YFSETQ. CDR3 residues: CASGGGSGTDYGYTF. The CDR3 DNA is TGCGCCAGCGGGGGGGGATCCGGGACGGACTATGGCTACACCTTC.

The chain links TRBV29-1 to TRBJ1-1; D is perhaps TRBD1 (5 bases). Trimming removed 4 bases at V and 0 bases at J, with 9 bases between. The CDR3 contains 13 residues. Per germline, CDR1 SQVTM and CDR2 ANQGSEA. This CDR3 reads CSVGHRLNTEAFF. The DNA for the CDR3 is TGCAGCGTTGGTCACAGGTTGAACACTGAAGCTTTCTTT.

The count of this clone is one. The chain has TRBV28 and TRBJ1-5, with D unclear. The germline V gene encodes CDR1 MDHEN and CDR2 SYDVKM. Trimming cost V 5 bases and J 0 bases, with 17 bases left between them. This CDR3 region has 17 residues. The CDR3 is CASSPPEALYSNQPQHF. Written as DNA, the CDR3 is TGTGCCAGCAGTCCTCCGGAGGCGCTGTATAGCAATCAGCCCCAGCATTTT.